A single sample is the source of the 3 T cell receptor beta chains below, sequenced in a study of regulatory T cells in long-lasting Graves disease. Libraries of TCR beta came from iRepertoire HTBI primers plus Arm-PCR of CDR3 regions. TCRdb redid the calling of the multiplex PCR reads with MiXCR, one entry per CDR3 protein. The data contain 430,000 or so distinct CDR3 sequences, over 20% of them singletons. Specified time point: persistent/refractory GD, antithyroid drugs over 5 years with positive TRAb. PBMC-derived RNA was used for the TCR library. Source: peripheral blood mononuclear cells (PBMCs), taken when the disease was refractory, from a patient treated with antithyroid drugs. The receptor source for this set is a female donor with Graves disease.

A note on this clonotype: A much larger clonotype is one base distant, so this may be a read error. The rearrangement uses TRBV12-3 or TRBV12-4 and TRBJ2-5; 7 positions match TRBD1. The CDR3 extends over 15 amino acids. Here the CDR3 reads CAGRLDRWFGETQYF. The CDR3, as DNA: TGTGCCGGCAGGCTGGACAGGTGGTTCGGGGAGACCCAGTACTTC.

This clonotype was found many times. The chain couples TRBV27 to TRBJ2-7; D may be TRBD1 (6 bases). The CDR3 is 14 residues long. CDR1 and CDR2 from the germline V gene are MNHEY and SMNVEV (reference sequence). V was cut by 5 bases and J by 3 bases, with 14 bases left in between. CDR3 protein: CASSVQGYYYEQYF. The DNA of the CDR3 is TGTGCCAGCAGTGTCCAGGGGTACTACTACGAGCAGTACTTC.

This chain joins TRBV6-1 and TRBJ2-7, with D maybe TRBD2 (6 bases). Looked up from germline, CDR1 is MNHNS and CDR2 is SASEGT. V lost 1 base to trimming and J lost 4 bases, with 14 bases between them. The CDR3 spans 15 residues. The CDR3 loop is CASSEGPGEGYEQYF. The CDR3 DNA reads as TGTGCCAGCAGTGAAGGCCCGGGAGAAGGATACGAGCAGTACTTC.